A selection of T cell receptor beta chains follows, all from one sample in a study of blood T cell repertoires in COVID-19. Libraries were prepared by immunoSEQ multiplex PCR; TCRdb keeps only in-frame clonotypes and omits some of them. The sample holds around 340,000 clones; 75% to 90% are singletons and the top ten take under 8.5%. The sequencing sample was made of peripheral blood. The receptors derive from a woman aged 55 to 70 with COVID-19, enrolled during active disease. Both conserved end residues are part of each CDR3. The D gene is left open where the match is weak. Clone sizes are given selectively: once, few, many, or a class where the clone is expanded.

J gene | D gene | V gene | clone size | CDR3 DNA | CDR3 protein
TRBJ2-1 | . | TRBV11-3 | few | TGTGCCAGCAGCTTACAGGGTACGGTTTTCGGCAATGAGCAGTTCTTC | CASSLQGTVFGNEQFF
TRBJ2-7 | . | TRBV12-3/TRBV12-4 | . | TGTGCCAGCCGCGGGGATACTGTCTACGAGCAGTACTTC | CASRGDTVYEQYF
TRBJ1-1 | . | TRBV30 | . | TGTGCCTCAACACCGGAAGCTTTCTTT | CASTPEAFF
TRBJ2-7 | TRBD2 | TRBV3-1/TRBV3-2 | . | TGTGCCAGCAGCCCCAGGGTAGCGGGCTACGAGCAGTACTTC | CASSPRVAGYEQYF
TRBJ1-2 | TRBD1 | TRBV29-1 | . | TGCAGCGTTGATCCGGGGACAGGGTTCTATGGCTACACCTTC | CSVDPGTGFYGYTF
TRBJ2-5 | TRBD1 | TRBV5-1 | . | TGCGCCAGCAGACTACAGGGGTCTCAAGAGACCCAGTACTTC | CASRLQGSQETQYF
TRBJ2-1 | TRBD2 | TRBV7-2 | . | TGTGCCAGCAGCTCCCGCGGGCTAGCGGATAGCTCCTACAATGAGCAGTTCTTC | CASSSRGLADSSYNEQFF
TRBJ2-7 | TRBD2 | TRBV7-2 | . | TGTGCCAGCAGCGCAAGACACGGTTATTTAGCGGGGGGGACCTACGAGCAGTACTTC | CASSARHGYLAGGTYEQYF
TRBJ1-1 | . | TRBV4-1 | . | TGCGCCAGCAGCCTTATGCGGGACGTTGAAGCTTTCTTT | CASSLMRDVEAFF
TRBJ2-2 | TRBD1 | TRBV5-4 | . | TGTGCCAGCAGCCCTACTATTGGACAGGAAAGGAGCACCGGGGAGCTGTTTTTT | CASSPTIGQERSTGELFF